What follows are 28 T cell receptor beta chains derived from one specimen sequenced in a study of tumor-infiltrating lymphocytes in primary liver carcinoma (dated by TCRdb to the late 2010s). RNA from unsorted whole blood was extracted with TRIzol reagent, and germline DNA was obtained with the DNeasy Blood & Tissue kit. The sequencer was an Illumina HiSeq 2500. TCRbeta-specific cDNA was reverse-transcribed from approximately 460 ng total RNA using a constant-region primer and ProtoScript II reverse transcriptase. The TCRbeta libraries were prepared through three rounds of nested multiplex PCR following a slightly modified ARM-PCR procedure. Each of the first two PCR rounds ran for approximately 10 cycles using multiplex TRBV1-TRBV30 forward primers together with a Cbeta reverse primer. In TCRdb, the public reads were trimmed at Q25 with fastp and aligned with MiXCR, with productive beta chains retained. Every CDR3 protein is listed once, alongside the most common genes and DNA of its rows. This sample comprises approximately 330,000 distinct CDR3 sequences, roughly 61% of them detected only once. The ten biggest clones cover 6.5% of the sample.

Specimen: peripheral blood. These receptors came from a man aged 40-50 years with primary liver carcinoma and hepatitis B virus infection.

In this sample, this clonotype turned up once. A read error may be the cause here, since a much bigger clone is one base away. CDR3 nucleotides: TGTGCCAGTCAACGGGGTGAGGATCAGCCCCGGCATTTT. This codes for CASQRGEDQPRHF. The chain is built from TRBV6-5 and TRBJ1-5; D not resolved. This CDR3 contains 13 residues. Germline CDR1 MNHEY, CDR2 SVGAGI.

The chain uses TRBV10-2 and TRBJ2-3; a weak D match, TRBD2 (5 bases). V lost 8 bases and J 1 base, leaving 10 bases between the germline ends. This CDR3 is 13 amino acids long. Germline assignment: CDR1 WSHSY and CDR2 SAAADI. This CDR3 reads CASGIGGTDTQYF. In nucleotides, the CDR3 is TGCGCCAGCGGAATCGGGGGCACAGATACGCAGTATTTT.

This clonotype came up a few times. A much larger clone differs by one base, so this may be a read error. This chain uses TRBV10-3 with TRBJ2-1; 13 bases align to TRBD2. Germline CDR1 reads ENHRY; CDR2 reads SYGVKD. The CDR3 has 15 amino acids. DNA for the CDR3: TGTGTCATCAGTGCCGGGACTAGCGGGATAGATGAGCAGTTCTTC. Its protein is CVISAGTSGIDEQFF.

This clonotype was counted between two and nine times. Sequence at one end of the junction differs from germline and may be a read error. The genes are TRBV6-5 and TRBJ2-1; no definite D call. CDR1 is MNHEY, CDR2 SVGAGI, per germline. This CDR3 has 15 amino acids. The CDR3 DNA reads as TGTGCCATCAGTCGCGCCGGATCTGTTTACAATGAGCAGTTCTTC. Amino acid sequence: CAISRAGSVYNEQFF.

This clonotype rates as medium-sized (0.01 to 0.1%). V is TRBV13 and J is TRBJ2-7, with a possible D match to TRBD1 (5 bases). The CDR3 covers 13 residues. V dropped 0 bases and J dropped 6 bases, with 9 bases sitting between them. The germline V gene has CDR1 PRHDT and CDR2 FYEKMQ (reference sequence). The chain's CDR3 is CASSLGRVGEQYF. For the CDR3, the DNA is TGTGCCAGCAGCTTAGGCAGGGTGGGCGAGCAGTACTTC.

The CDR3 DNA is TGTGCCAGCAGCTTATTGAGTTCTGGGAGGCCTGAAGCTTTCTTT. Protein product: CASSLLSSGRPEAFF. V and J are TRBV11-2 and TRBJ1-1, with D unclear. Trimming cost V 2 bases and J 6 bases, with 16 bases left between them. In germline, CDR1 is SGHAT, CDR2 FQNNGV. The CDR3 has 15 residues.

In the case of this clonotype: In this CDR3 the conserved last residue, phenylalanine or tryptophan, is missing, so a read error is likely. J is TRBJ2-7 and V is TRBV6-5; 11 bases match TRBD1. The CDR3 extends over 15 amino acids. CDR1 is MNHEY, CDR2 SVGAGI, per germline. This CDR3 reads CASSYPGTGGYEQYI. In DNA, the CDR3 is TGTGCCAGTAGTTACCCAGGGACAGGGGGTTACGAGCAGTACATC.

The genes are TRBV5-1 and TRBJ2-2, with 15 positions matching TRBD2. Germline V gene lookup returns CDR1 SGHRS and CDR2 YFSETQ. This CDR3 is built from 19 residues. Trimming took 0 bases from V and 1 from J; bases not matched to a gene: 4. In DNA form, the CDR3 reads TGCGCCAGCAGCTTGGTGGGACTAGCGGGAGGCCTGAACACCGGGGAGCTGTTTTTT. Its translation: CASSLVGLAGGLNTGELFF.

Concerning this clonotype itself: One end of the junction is discordant with germline, which a read error may explain. J is TRBJ2-1 and V is TRBV10-3; either TRBD1 or TRBD2 may fit D (5 bases each). Germline assignment: CDR1 ENHRY and CDR2 SYGVKD. The CDR3 loop spans 16 amino acids. Here the CDR3 DNA reads TGTGCCATGAGTGGAACCGGGGACGGATCCCACAGTGAGCAGTTCTTC. This codes for CAMSGTGDGSHSEQFF.

This clonotype has just a few counts. For the CDR3, the DNA is TGTGCCAGCAGCGCGCCGAGCGGGGGAGGAGGCAATGAGCAGTTCTTC. It specifies CASSAPSGGGGNEQFF. This rearrangement joins TRBV28 to TRBJ2-1, with TRBD2 matching 8 bases. Germline V gene data show CDR1 as MDHEN and CDR2 as SYDVKM. V lost 6 bases to trimming and J lost 6 bases; unmatched junction nucleotides: 13. CDR3 length: 16 amino acids.

For this clonotype: An end of the junction does not agree with germline; a read error may underlie this. V and J are TRBV11-2 and TRBJ2-3, with TRBD2 matching over 15 bases. CDR1 is SGHAT, CDR2 FQNNGV, per germline. This CDR3 has 18 amino acids. The CDR3 is CAGSHGLAGGSSTDTQYF. The DNA of the CDR3 is TGTGCCGGCAGCCACGGACTAGCGGGAGGGTCTAGCACAGATACACAGTATTTT.

This clonotype has just one count. Compared with germline, one end of the junction differs, possibly owing to a read error. This chain connects TRBV11-2 to TRBJ2-3; D is perhaps TRBD1 (5 bases). CDR1 SGHAT and CDR2 FQNNGV come from the germline V gene. The CDR3 consists of 17 residues. CDR3 region: CASSLVTRGGVTDTQYF. In DNA, the CDR3 is TGTGCCAGCAGCTTAGTAACAAGGGGCGGAGTCACAGATACGCAGTATTTC.

Comments on this clonotype: One junction end does not reproduce the germline sequence, and a read error may be involved. CDR3 coding DNA: TGTACCAGCCGGGCAGGTGGCGAGCAGTACTTC. Translating it yields CTSRAGGEQYF. This rearrangement joins TRBV11-1 to TRBJ2-7, with no clear D. This CDR3 comprises 11 residues. CDR1 is SGHAT and CDR2 is FQDESV in the germline V gene (reference sequence).

With respect to this clonotype: The junction departs from germline at one end; a sequencing error may be responsible. V usage is TRBV11-2 and J usage is TRBJ2-3; tentative D call: TRBD1 (5 bases). Germline V gene data show CDR1 as SGHAT and CDR2 as FQNNGV. The CDR3 loop spans 16 amino acids. The DNA of the CDR3 is TGTGCCAGCAGCACCCGACAGAGCCTTTACGCAGATACGCGGTATTTT. This codes for CASSTRQSLYADTRYF. The variable domain in full, with the rest retrieved from reference TRBV11-2 and TRBJ2-3, is EAGVAQSPRYKIIEKRQSVAFWCNPISGHATLYWYQQILGQGPKLLIQFQNNGVVDDSQLPKDRFSAERLKGVDSTLKIQPAKLEDSAVYLCASSTRQSLYADTRYFGPGTRLTVL.

This clonotype was seen just once. At one of its ends the junction is not consistent with the germline gene, which may arise from a read error. The V gene is TRBV11-1, the J gene TRBJ2-7; D gene ambiguous. Looked up from germline, CDR1 is SGHAT and CDR2 is FQDESV (reference sequence). This CDR3 comprises 14 residues. The CDR3 DNA reads TGTGCTAGCAGCTCCAGAGGAAATAACTACGGGCAGTACTTC. This sequence encodes CASSSRGNNYGQYF.

About this clonotype itself: Just one base apart from a much larger clone, this may be a read error. This sequence joins TRBV6-2 or TRBV6-3 and TRBJ1-5; a possible D gene is TRBD2 (6 bases). TRBJ2-3 matches the DNA end more closely, so the J call is doubtful. Germline V lookup: CDR1 MNHEY, CDR2 SVGEGT. This CDR3 has 14 amino acids. The CDR3 DNA is TGTGCCAGCAGTTCGGGAGTTAGCAATCAGCCCCAGTATTTT. Its translation is CASSSGVSNQPQYF.

In the case of this clonotype: A junction end diverges from the germline sequence, so it may reflect a read error. CDR3 sequence: CASSPEPRSSYEQYF. For the CDR3, the DNA is TGTGCCAGCAGCCCAGAGCCTCGGAGCTCCTACGAGCAGTATTTC. V gene TRBV11-2 combines with J gene TRBJ2-7; D is unresolved. The CDR3 extends over 15 amino acids. CDR1 and CDR2 (germline): SGHAT, FQNNGV.

V is TRBV11-1 and J is TRBJ2-3; 9 bases match TRBD2. Trimming removed 7 bases from V and 12 bases from J; junction bases left unmatched: 17. The CDR3 contains 15 residues. Germline CDR1 and CDR2: SGHAT and FQDESV (reference sequence). The CDR3 sequence is CASNLGLSGRLSQYF. The DNA for the CDR3 is TGTGCCAGCAACCTCGGTCTGAGCGGGAGGTTGAGTCAGTATTTT. The variable domain in full, completed from reference TRBV11-1 and TRBJ2-3, reads EAEVAQSPRYKITEKSQAVAFWCDPISGHATLYWYRQILGQGPELLVQFQDESVVDDSQLPKDRFSAERLKGVDSTLKIQPAELGDSAMYLCASNLGLSGRLSQYFGPGTRLTVL.

The gene calls are TRBV29-1 and TRBJ2-5; 7 nucleotides align to TRBD2. Germline assignment: CDR1 SQVTM and CDR2 ANQGSEA. The CDR3 is 14 residues long. J lost 2 bases, V lost 6 bases, and 9 bases had no gene match. The CDR3 spells CSVGRQAGQETQYF. For the CDR3, the DNA is TGCAGCGTGGGGCGACAAGCGGGACAAGAGACCCAGTACTTC.

In regard to this clonotype: The junction and the germline gene differ at one end; a read error may be behind it. The chain recombines TRBV11-2 with TRBJ2-1; TRBD2 aligns across 7 bases. CDR1 and CDR2 from the germline V gene are SGHAT and FQNNGV. This CDR3 is 13 amino acids long. The CDR3 sequence: CASSPPRGNELFF. In DNA form, the CDR3 reads TGTGCCAGCAGCCCTCCGCGGGGGAATGAGCTGTTTTTC.

Remarks on this clonotype: This may be a read error: a much more frequent sequence differs by one nucleotide. The rearrangement uses TRBV6-5 and TRBJ1-3, with D possibly being TRBD1 (5 bases). Germline CDR1 is MNHEY and CDR2 is SVGAGI. This CDR3 is 15 amino acids long. CDR3: CANSWSGDHGNTIYF. CDR3 coding DNA: TGTGCCAACAGTTGGTCTGGGGACCATGGAAACACCATATATTTT.

Concerning this clonotype: One end of the junction fails to match germline, which may point to a read error. The CDR3 here is CAIRAQGALPYKQYF. The CDR3 coding sequence is TGTGCCATCAGGGCACAGGGGGCTCTGCCCTACAAGCAGTACTTC. The gene calls are TRBV10-3 and TRBJ2-7, with 9 bases aligning to TRBD1. Germline V CDR1 and CDR2: ENHRY, SYGVKD. The CDR3 has 15 residues.

The rearrangement joins TRBV7-8 to TRBJ2-1, with no clear D. Trimming stripped 5 bases from V and 6 bases from J, with 11 bases between. The CDR3 has 13 residues. Germline loops: CDR1 SGHVS, CDR2 FQNEAQ. The CDR3 protein is CASSQHRTNEQFF. The CDR3 nucleotides read TGTGCCAGCAGCCAACACCGAACCAATGAGCAGTTCTTC.

This chain connects TRBV5-4 to TRBJ2-3; 10 bases fit TRBD1. In germline, CDR1 is SGHNT, CDR2 YYREEE (reference sequence). CDR3 size: 17 residues. With 2 bases clipped from V and 8 bases from J, the junction kept 14 bases outside the gene matches. This CDR3 is CASSFRQGAGGTGTQYF. CDR3 DNA sequence: TGTGCCAGCAGCTTTCGACAGGGGGCCGGAGGAACGGGTACGCAGTATTTT. Based on the CDR3 plus reference TRBV5-4 and TRBJ2-3, the full variable domain is ETGVTQSPTHLIKTRGQQVTLRCSSQSGHNTVSWYQQALGQGPQFIFQYYREEENGRGNFPPRFSGLQFPNYSSELNVNALELDDSALYLCASSFRQGAGGTGTQYFGPGTRLTVL.

Concerning this clonotype itself: Because it lacks the conserved phenylalanine or tryptophan at the end, this CDR3 is likely a read error. The chain couples TRBV13 to TRBJ2-1; D gene uncertain. Germline V lookup: CDR1 PRHDT, CDR2 FYEKMQ (reference sequence). This CDR3 region has 13 residues. The ends were cut back, 6 bases at V and 2 bases at J, with 8 bases in the middle. CDR3 residues: CASSTWAYNEQFI. CDR3 DNA: TGTGCCAGCAGTACTTGGGCCTACAATGAGCAGTTCATC.

On this clonotype itself: The conserved final phenylalanine or tryptophan is absent from the CDR3, which likely points to a read error. The genes are TRBV12-3 or TRBV12-4 and TRBJ2-5, with a tentative D call TRBD2 (6 bases). The CDR3 loop spans 13 amino acids. DNA for the CDR3: TGTGCCAGCAGTTTAAGTAGCGGCGAGAGCCAGTACTCC. This translates into CASSLSSGESQYS.

As concerns this clonotype: A clone one base away is much larger, so this may be a read error. The chain uses TRBV29-1 and TRBJ2-5; D might be TRBD1 (6 bases). This CDR3 spans 15 amino acids. The V gene's germline CDR1 is SQVTM and CDR2 ANQGSEA. The CDR3 nucleotides read TGCAGCGCCCACTTACCCGGGACACCGCAAGAGAGCCAGTACTTC. It codes for CSAHLPGTPQESQYF.

As for this clonotype: At one of its ends the junction is not consistent with the germline gene, which may arise from a read error. This chain connects TRBV11-2 to TRBJ2-1, with D unresolved. The germline CDR1 and CDR2 sequences are SGHAT and FQNNGV. This CDR3 region has 13 residues. CDR3 sequence reads: CVSSLTLYNEQFF. CDR3 bases: TGTGTCAGCAGCTTAACGCTCTACAATGAGCAGTTCTTC.